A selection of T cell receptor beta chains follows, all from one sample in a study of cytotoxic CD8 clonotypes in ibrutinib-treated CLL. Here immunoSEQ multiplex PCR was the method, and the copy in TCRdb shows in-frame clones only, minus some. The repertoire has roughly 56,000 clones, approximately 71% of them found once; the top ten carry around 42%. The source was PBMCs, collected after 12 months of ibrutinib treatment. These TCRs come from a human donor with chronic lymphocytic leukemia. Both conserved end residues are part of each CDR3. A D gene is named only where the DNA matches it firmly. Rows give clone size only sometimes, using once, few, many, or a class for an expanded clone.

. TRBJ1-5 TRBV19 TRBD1 TGTGCCAGTAGTATATCCCGGACAGGGTTGACCCAGCCCCAGCATTTT CASSISRTGLTQPQHF
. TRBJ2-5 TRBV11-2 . TGTGCCAGCAGCCTACAAGAGACCCAGTACTTC CASSLQETQYF
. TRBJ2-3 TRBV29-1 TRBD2 TGCAGCGTTGAAGGGGGCTGGGGACTAGCGGGAGATAGGGGGGATACGCAGTATTTT CSVEGGWGLAGDRGDTQYF
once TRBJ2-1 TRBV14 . TGTGCCAGCAGCCAAGCGACTCCTGGTGAGCAGTTCTTC CASSQATPGEQFF
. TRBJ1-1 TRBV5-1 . TGCGCCAGCCGCCGGAATACAGGGAACACTGAAGCTTTCTTT CASRRNTGNTEAFF
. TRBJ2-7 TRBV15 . TGTGCCACCCAAGATGTAGGGGCCTACGAGCAGTACTTC CATQDVGAYEQYF
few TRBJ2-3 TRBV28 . TGTGCCAGCAAAACCGGCGCGGCGGCGGATACGCAGTATTTT CASKTGAAADTQYF
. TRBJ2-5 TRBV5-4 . TGTGCCAGCAGCTTGGGTTTAGGGGGAACCCAAGAGACCCAGTACTTC CASSLGLGGTQETQYF
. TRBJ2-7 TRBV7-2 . TGTGCCAGCGGTTGGGGCGGGTACTACGAGCAGTACTTC CASGWGGYYEQYF
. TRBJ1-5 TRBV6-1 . TGTGCCAGCAGTGAACAGGGCCGTAGCAATCAGCCCCAGCATTTT CASSEQGRSNQPQHF